These 26 T cell receptor beta chains came from one sample sequenced in a study of blood T cell repertoires in COVID-19. Measured with immunoSEQ multiplex PCR; TCRdb has only the in-frame clones, and not every one. The table includes fewer than 70,000 clones, 80% to 90% detected once. The sample was peripheral blood. All receptors come from a woman aged 55-69 years with acute or convalescent COVID-19.

The chain links TRBV4-1 to TRBJ1-2; 10 bases line up with TRBD1. The CDR3 length is 15 residues. V dropped 4 bases and J dropped 4; count of bases not matched to a gene: 6. Looked up from germline, CDR1 is MGHRA and CDR2 is YSYEKL. The CDR3 sequence: CASSLTGQGIYGYTF. Here the CDR3 DNA reads TGCGCCAGCAGCCTCACGGGACAGGGGATCTATGGCTACACCTTC.

The chain couples TRBV5-1 to TRBJ1-3; 8 positions match TRBD1. V was clipped by 4 bases and J by 2 bases; unmatched bases: 11. This CDR3 region has 17 residues. CDR1 is SGHRS, CDR2 YFSETQ, per germline. The CDR3 DNA reads TGCGCCAGCAGCCTAGACAGGGGCCACTCTCCTGGAAACACCATATATTTT. Translated: CASSLDRGHSPGNTIYF.

This chain connects TRBV9 to TRBJ1-3; D might be TRBD1 (6 bases). In germline, CDR1 is SGDLS, CDR2 YYNGEE. V was pared by 4 bases and J by 7 bases, with 24 bases between. This CDR3 region has 17 residues. CDR3 sequence (DNA): TGTGCCAGCAGCCCCCTGAAGGGGGTCAGCCCGTGGAACACCATATATTTT. Translation gives CASSPLKGVSPWNTIYF.

V and J are TRBV15 and TRBJ2-7, with TRBD2 matching over 10 bases. Germline V gives CDR1 LNHNV, CDR2 YYDKDF (reference sequence). Losses at the gene ends were 3 bases for V and 2 bases for J; bases not matched to a gene: 1. The CDR3 sequence is 14 residues long. The CDR3 loop reads CATSRSGGAYEQYF. In DNA form, the CDR3 reads TGTGCCACCAGCAGGAGCGGGGGGGCCTACGAGCAGTACTTC.

This clone was counted between two and nine times. The rearrangement uses TRBV29-1 and TRBJ1-1, with 10 bases lining up with TRBD1. The CDR3 sequence is 16 residues long. CDR1 is SQVTM, CDR2 ANQGSEA, per germline. Unmatched junction bases numbered 7, after V lost 3 bases and J lost 0 bases. CDR3: CSVDPGQGIMNTEAFF. The CDR3 nucleotides read TGCAGCGTTGATCCGGGACAGGGGATAATGAACACTGAAGCTTTCTTT.

This chain links TRBV7-8 with TRBJ2-3; 8 bases are shared with TRBD2. The CDR3 has 16 amino acids. The V gene's germline CDR1 is SGHVS and CDR2 FQNEAQ. Trimming at V came to 1 base and at J to 6 bases, leaving 9 bases not matched to a gene. Here the CDR3 reads CASSLGPGGHIDTQYF. The CDR3 nucleotides read TGTGCCAGCAGCTTAGGGCCGGGGGGGCATATCGATACGCAGTATTTT. The full variable domain, completed using reference TRBV7-8 and TRBJ2-3, is GAGVSQSPRYKVAKRGQDVALRCDPISGHVSLFWYQQALGQGPEFLTYFQNEAQLDKSGLPSDRFFAERPEGSVSTLKIQRTQQEDSAVYLCASSLGPGGHIDTQYFGPGTRLTVL.

The gene calls are TRBV28 and TRBJ1-6, with 9 bases fitting TRBD1. CDR3 size: 17 residues. Germline lookup yields CDR1 MDHEN and CDR2 SYDVKM. V was clipped by 10 bases and J by 4 bases; unmatched bases: 14. The CDR3: CATRRDRAIGYNSPLHF. In nucleotides, the CDR3 is TGTGCCACAAGGCGGGACAGGGCAATCGGGTATAATTCACCCCTCCACTTT.

The chain carries TRBV6-1 and TRBJ1-2; perhaps TRBD1 as D (5 bases). V lost 1 base to trimming and J lost 0 bases, with 12 bases between them. Germline V gene data show CDR1 as MNHNS and CDR2 as SASEGT. This CDR3 is 16 amino acids long. The CDR3 loop is CASSEVGGRSNYGYTF. DNA of the CDR3: TGTGCCAGCAGTGAAGTGGGGGGACGTTCTAACTATGGCTACACCTTC.

The chain is built from TRBV2 and TRBJ1-5; D gene ambiguous. The CDR3 is made up of 13 amino acids. Germline V gene lookup returns CDR1 SNHLY and CDR2 FYNNEI. V dropped 4 bases and J dropped 5 bases, with 9 bases sitting between them. CDR3 protein: CASSARSDQPQHF. DNA of the CDR3: TGTGCCAGCAGTGCCAGATCTGATCAGCCCCAGCATTTT.

The rearrangement joins TRBV12-3 or TRBV12-4 to TRBJ1-6, with D possibly TRBD1 on 5 matching bases. V was cut by 10 bases and J by 10 bases, with 17 bases left in between. The CDR3 runs 13 residues. CDR3 coding DNA: TGTGCCACGGGCAGGGCGGCGGAATCACCCCTCCACTTT. Translated, it gives CATGRAAESPLHF.

The chain couples TRBV2 to TRBJ2-3; D remains unclear. CDR1 is SNHLY and CDR2 is FYNNEI in the germline V gene. V gave up 3 bases and J gave up 2 bases, with 9 bases separating them. The CDR3 length is 14 residues. The CDR3 protein is CASSDRLSTDTQYF. Here the CDR3 DNA reads TGTGCCAGCAGTGACAGGCTGTCCACAGATACGCAGTATTTT.

The table lists this clone with a count of one. The chain recombines TRBV6-5 with TRBJ1-2; 7 bases fit TRBD1. Germline trimming cut 2 bases from V and 8 bases from J; bases unmatched to any gene: 11. This CDR3 is built from 15 residues. CDR1 and CDR2 (germline): MNHEY, SVGAGI. CDR3 loop: CASSYAEQGRRGYTF. The DNA of the CDR3 is TGTGCCAGCAGTTACGCAGAACAGGGGCGGAGGGGCTACACCTTC.

The chain is built from TRBV6-5 and TRBJ1-4; 8 positions agree with TRBD1. From germline, CDR1 is MNHEY and CDR2 SVGAGI. V was pared by 4 bases and J by 7 bases, with 5 bases of the junction left unmatched. The CDR3 is 14 amino acids. DNA of the CDR3: TGTGCCAGCAGTTCTGGACAGGGAGGTGAAAAACTGTTTTTT. Amino acids: CASSSGQGGEKLFF.

This chain connects TRBV7-3 to TRBJ2-5; D is possibly TRBD1 (6 bases). The CDR3 loop spans 13 amino acids. Looked up from germline, CDR1 is SGHTA and CDR2 is FQGTGA. The V end was cut by 5 bases, the J end by 2 bases, with 9 bases between. In nucleotides, the CDR3 is TGTGCCAGCAGCGTCCAGGGGCAAGAGACCCAGTACTTC. The encoded protein is CASSVQGQETQYF.

This chain's CDR3 is CASGTGTGGNTIYF. The CDR3 nucleotides read TGTGCCAGCGGTACCGGGACAGGGGGAAACACCATATATTTT. The gene calls are TRBV9 and TRBJ1-3, with TRBD1 identical over 9 bases. Per germline, CDR1 SGDLS and CDR2 YYNGEE. After removal of 7 bases from V and 4 bases from J, the junction contained 6 bases not matched to a gene. The CDR3 contains 14 residues.

This clone was seen a few times. V and J are TRBV6-6 and TRBJ1-2, with TRBD1 matching over 7 bases. Germline CDR1 reads MNHNY; CDR2 reads SVGAGI (reference sequence). There are 15 residues in the CDR3. Unmatched junction bases numbered 11, after V lost 4 bases and J lost 6 bases. The CDR3 coding sequence is TGTGCCAGCAGTTCCTTATCGACAGGGCCGAATGGCTACACCTTC. Protein product: CASSSLSTGPNGYTF.

The V call is TRBV6-5, the J call TRBJ2-7; D unclear. The germline CDR1 and CDR2 sequences are MNHEY and SVGAGI. The CDR3 loop spans 14 amino acids. Trimming removed 4 bases from V and 4 bases from J, with 14 bases in between. The CDR3 here is CASSLSAPLYEQYF. DNA of the CDR3: TGTGCCAGCAGTTTGTCTGCCCCACTTTACGAGCAGTACTTC.

The gene calls are TRBV12-3 or TRBV12-4 and TRBJ2-7; TRBD1 matches at 7 bases. CDR3 length: 13 amino acids. V lost 2 bases, J lost 7 bases, and 5 bases stayed unmatched. The CDR3 region has the DNA TGTGCCAGCAGTTTACAGACAGGGTGGGAGCAGTACTTC. Amino acids: CASSLQTGWEQYF.

The chain employs TRBV9 and TRBJ2-1; 11 bases line up with TRBD1. Trimming removed 3 bases from V and 6 bases from J; junction bases left unmatched: 5. CDR3 length: 15 amino acids. CDR1 and CDR2 (germline): SGDLS, YYNGEE. DNA of the CDR3: TGTGCCAGCAGCGGAGGACAGGGGGCCCCCAATGAGCAGTTCTTC. Protein: CASSGGQGAPNEQFF.

This clone was seen just once. The chain joins TRBV2 to TRBJ2-1, with 9 bases identical to TRBD1. Germline assignment: CDR1 SNHLY and CDR2 FYNNEI. The length of the CDR3 is 14 residues. Trimming cost V 2 bases and J 6 bases; bases outside gene matches: 2. The CDR3 is CASSERDRVNEQFF. The CDR3 region has the DNA TGTGCCAGCAGTGAACGGGACAGGGTCAATGAGCAGTTCTTC. Looking up the rest from reference TRBV2 and TRBJ2-1 gives the full variable domain: EPEVTQTPSHQVTQMGQEVILRCVPISNHLYFYWYRQILGQKVEFLVSFYNNEISEKSEIFDDQFSVERPDGSNFTLKIRSTKLEDSAMYFCASSERDRVNEQFFGPGTRLTVL.

The chain links TRBV28 to TRBJ1-6, with no clear D. Trimming pared 4 bases from V and 10 bases from J, leaving 17 bases between. Germline CDR1 MDHEN, CDR2 SYDVKM. The CDR3 has 15 amino acids. CDR3 coding DNA: TGTGCCAGCAGTTGGAGCCAGCCCGGGGAATCACCCCTCCACTTT. Protein product: CASSWSQPGESPLHF.

The chain is built from TRBV2 and TRBJ1-3; 8 positions match TRBD1. Germline V gene data show CDR1 as SNHLY and CDR2 as FYNNEI. There are 14 residues in the CDR3. The V gene end was trimmed by 6 bases and the J gene end by 1 base; junction bases not matched to a gene: 2. CDR3 in DNA: TGTGCCAGCAGAGACAGGGGTTCTGGAAACACCATATATTTT. Protein sequence: CASRDRGSGNTIYF.

V gene TRBV4-1 combines with J gene TRBJ1-2; 9 bases are shared with TRBD1. V lost 1 base, J lost 8 bases, and 8 bases stayed unmatched. CDR1 is MGHRA, CDR2 YSYEKL, per germline. The CDR3 totals 15 residues. CDR3 bases: TGCGCCAGCAGCCAAGGATCTCAGACAGGGGGAGGCTACACCTTC. It is translated as CASSQGSQTGGGYTF.

This chain uses TRBV12-3 or TRBV12-4 with TRBJ1-2, with D hard to call. This CDR3 is built from 11 residues. Trimming left V 6 bases short and J 4 bases short, with 6 bases between. The CDR3, as DNA: TGTGCCAGCAGCCCAGGCTATGGCTACACCTTC. Amino acid sequence: CASSPGYGYTF.

The chain is built from TRBV5-1 and TRBJ1-4; TRBD1 matches at 9 bases. Germline V gene sequence: CDR1 SGHRS, CDR2 YFSETQ. The CDR3 sequence is 14 residues long. V dropped 7 bases and J dropped 0; count of bases not matched to a gene: 1. CDR3 protein: CASRQGATNEKLFF. In nucleotides, the CDR3 is TGCGCCAGCCGACAGGGGGCAACTAATGAAAAACTGTTTTTT.

The chain has TRBV5-1 and TRBJ1-1, with D perhaps TRBD1 (5 bases). The germline V gene has CDR1 SGHRS and CDR2 YFSETQ. V lost 0 bases, J lost 7 bases, and 13 bases lay in between. This CDR3 region has 14 residues. The CDR3 bases are TGCGCCAGCAGCTTGGTTGCGGGGCTCGGTGAAGCTTTCTTT. Protein: CASSLVAGLGEAFF.